This T cell receptor (beta chain) was identified in a study of T cell responses to AZD1222 COVID-19 vaccine. Whole-study findings and limits: Variant regions that are unmutated are reportedly the target of nearly half of spike-specific TCRs.

This clone has a handful of counts. The antigen is not known. The V end was cut by 4 bases, the J end by 6 bases, with 8 bases between. The CDR3 covers 12 residues. The germline V gene encodes CDR1 SGHDT and CDR2 YYEEEE. The data were produced by immunoSEQ multiplex PCR, yet TCRdb's version contains in-frame clones alone and is incomplete. Of about 94,000 clones in the sample, around 84% are singletons; the top ten hold roughly 5%. The chain combines TRBV5-6 with TRBJ1-5, with a tentative D call TRBD1 (6 bases). Material: peripheral blood, obtained 28 days after the second AZD1222 dose. The TCR comes from an adult who received the AZD1222 COVID-19 vaccine. The CDR3 reads CASSKGGQPQHF. The CDR3 nucleotides read TGTGCCAGCAGCAAGGGGGGTCAGCCCCAGCATTTT.